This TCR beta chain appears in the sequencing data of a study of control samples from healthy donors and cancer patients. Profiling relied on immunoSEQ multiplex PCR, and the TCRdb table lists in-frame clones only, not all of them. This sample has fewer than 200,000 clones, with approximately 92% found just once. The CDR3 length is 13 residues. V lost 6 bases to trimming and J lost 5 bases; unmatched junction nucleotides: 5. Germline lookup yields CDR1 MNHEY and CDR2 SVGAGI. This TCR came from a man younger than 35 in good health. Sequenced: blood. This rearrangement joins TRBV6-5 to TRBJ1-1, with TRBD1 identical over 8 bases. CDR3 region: CASRLQGETEAFF. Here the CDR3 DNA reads TGTGCCAGCAGATTACAGGGGGAAACTGAAGCTTTCTTT.